The 19 T cell receptor beta chains below were found in one sample sequenced in a study of blood T cell repertoires in COVID-19. The table came from immunoSEQ multiplex PCR; TCRdb's copy has only in-frame clones and leaves some out. The sample has some 140,000 clones; roughly 83% are singletons. The specimen sequenced was PBMCs or T cells enriched from blood (not recorded which). The receptors come from a man aged 50-60 years who had recovered from COVID-19.

The V gene is TRBV29-1, the J gene TRBJ1-2; no reliable D call. The CDR3 spans 12 residues. Trimming left V 0 bases short and J 1 base short, with 3 bases between. The germline CDR1 and CDR2 sequences are SQVTM and ANQGSEA. Here the CDR3 DNA reads TGCAGCGTTGAAGACAATAACTATGGCTACACCTTC. Translation: CSVEDNNYGYTF.

This clone was counted a single time. The genes are TRBV19 and TRBJ1-3; 9 nucleotides match TRBD1. V dropped 7 bases and J dropped 8; count of bases not matched to a gene: 9. CDR3 length: 14 residues. Germline V gene lookup returns CDR1 LNHDA and CDR2 SQIVND (reference sequence). The CDR3 here is CASKRTGVEDTIYF. As DNA, the CDR3 is TGTGCCAGTAAACGGACAGGGGTTGAGGACACCATATATTTT.

The CDR3 loop is CASSAQGSSSGNTIYF. The CDR3 DNA reads as TGTGCCAGCAGCGCACAGGGTTCGAGCTCTGGAAACACCATATATTTT. The chain employs TRBV7-2 and TRBJ1-3; a possible D gene is TRBD1 (6 bases). From germline, CDR1 is SGHTA and CDR2 FQGNSA. Between the trimmed V and J ends, which lost 5 bases and 0 bases, there was a span of 14 bases. CDR3 length equals 16 residues.

This chain connects TRBV9 to TRBJ2-3; 11 bases are a match to TRBD1. V shed 4 bases, J shed 3 bases, and the junction held 7 bases outside the gene matches. The V gene's germline CDR1 is SGDLS and CDR2 YYNGEE. This CDR3 is 16 amino acids long. CDR3 sequence: CASSPHGTGGTDTQYF. The CDR3 DNA is TGTGCCAGCAGCCCCCACGGGACAGGGGGAACAGATACGCAGTATTTT.

This clone was seen just once. CDR3 coding DNA: TGTGCCAGCAGTTTGGCAGGGGGCCCAAACACTGAAGCTTTCTTT. The encoded protein is CASSLAGGPNTEAFF. V is TRBV28 and J is TRBJ1-1; 8 nucleotides align to TRBD1. J lost 2 bases, V lost 3 bases, and 5 bases had no gene match. The V gene's germline CDR1 is MDHEN and CDR2 SYDVKM. The CDR3 has 15 amino acids.

This chain links TRBV5-5 with TRBJ1-2; 9 positions agree with TRBD1. The ends lost 3 bases at V and 3 bases at J; junction bases unmatched: 3. Germline values: CDR1 SGHKS, CDR2 YYEKEE (reference sequence). This CDR3 spans 14 amino acids. CDR3 loop: CASSSTGGDYGYTF. CDR3 DNA: TGTGCCAGCAGCTCCACAGGGGGCGACTATGGCTACACCTTC.

The chain recombines TRBV29-1 with TRBJ1-2, with D tentatively TRBD1 (5 bases). From germline, CDR1 is SQVTM and CDR2 ANQGSEA. Trimming cost V 4 bases and J 4 bases, with 16 bases left between them. There are 14 residues in the CDR3. The CDR3, as DNA: TGCAGCGTTGTAGGGGTAACGGGTTCCTATGGCTACACCTTC. It specifies CSVVGVTGSYGYTF.

The chain combines TRBV12-3 or TRBV12-4 with TRBJ1-4, with 9 bases matching TRBD1. The trim removed 6 bases at V and 8 bases at J, leaving 4 bases unmatched. The CDR3 loop spans 13 amino acids. The CDR3 here is CASRKTGGEKLFF. The CDR3 DNA reads TGTGCCAGCAGGAAGACAGGGGGGGAAAAACTGTTTTTT.

The chain links TRBV6-1 to TRBJ1-1; D gene uncertain. This CDR3 has 12 amino acids. Germline values: CDR1 MNHNS, CDR2 SASEGT. Trimming stripped 3 bases from V and 7 bases from J, with 9 bases between. The CDR3 is CASSDRHLEAFF. The CDR3 DNA reads as TGTGCCAGCAGTGATCGACACCTTGAAGCTTTCTTT.

The chain links TRBV28 to TRBJ1-5; D uncertain. Germline V gene data show CDR1 as MDHEN and CDR2 as SYDVKM. The CDR3 extends over 11 amino acids. Trimming cost V 4 bases and J 14 bases, with 12 bases left between them. CDR3 loop: CASSSSGFEHF. CDR3 in DNA: TGTGCCAGCAGTTCCAGTGGCTTCGAGCATTTT.

The chain carries TRBV18 and TRBJ2-5; D is perhaps TRBD1 (6 bases). This CDR3 comprises 13 residues. V shed 5 bases and J shed 4 bases, with 11 bases lying between them. CDR1 and CDR2 (germline): KGHSH, LQKENI. CDR3 sequence (DNA): TGTGCCAGCTCAACTACAGGGTCAGAGACCCAGTACTTC. As protein: CASSTTGSETQYF.

This chain joins TRBV19 and TRBJ2-3; 9 nucleotides agree with TRBD1. With V trimmed by 7 bases and J by 2 bases, 7 bases remained unmatched. Germline V lookup: CDR1 LNHDA, CDR2 SQIVND (reference sequence). The CDR3 loop spans 15 amino acids. CDR3 loop: CASMRGQGVTDTQYF. The CDR3 DNA follows: TGTGCCAGTATGAGGGGACAGGGAGTCACAGATACGCAGTATTTT.

This clone has just a few counts. V is TRBV18 and J is TRBJ1-1, with 7 bases fitting TRBD1. The CDR3 length is 15 residues. The V segment lost 5 bases and the J segment 10 bases; nucleotides outside the gene matches: 16. Germline values: CDR1 KGHSH, CDR2 LQKENI. CDR3 coding DNA: TGTGCCAGCTCAGCACGACAGGGAACGGAAGGAGCAGCTTTCTTT. Translation gives CASSARQGTEGAAFF.

The chain has TRBV9 and TRBJ2-2; a weak D match, TRBD2 (6 bases). The CDR3 is made up of 14 amino acids. V was trimmed by 0 bases and J by 4 bases, leaving 7 bases between them. CDR1 SGDLS and CDR2 YYNGEE come from the germline V gene. The chain's CDR3 is CASSVELATGELFF. CDR3 coding DNA: TGTGCCAGCAGCGTAGAACTAGCCACCGGGGAGCTGTTTTTT.

The J gene is TRBJ2-7, the V gene TRBV4-2; the match to TRBD1 covers 7 bases. Germline-derived CDR1 and CDR2 are LGHNA and YNFKEQ. Trimming cost V 3 bases and J 5 bases; bases outside gene matches: 4. This CDR3 spans 13 amino acids. CDR3 loop: CASSHKQGNEQYF. The CDR3 DNA sequence: TGTGCCAGCAGCCACAAACAGGGGAACGAGCAGTACTTC.

V and J are TRBV27 and TRBJ2-7; the match to TRBD2 covers 10 bases. The V segment lost 6 bases and the J segment 2 bases; nucleotides outside the gene matches: 4. This CDR3 has 14 amino acids. The germline V gene has CDR1 MNHEY and CDR2 SMNVEV (reference sequence). The CDR3: CASRASGGAYEQYF. CDR3 in DNA: TGTGCCAGCAGGGCCAGCGGGGGGGCCTACGAGCAGTACTTC.

CDR3 loop: CASSQETSGGGYEQYF. The CDR3 bases are TGCGCCAGCAGCCAAGAAACTAGCGGGGGGGGATACGAGCAGTACTTC. The V gene is TRBV4-3, the J gene TRBJ2-7; 13 bases fit TRBD2. The CDR3 contains 16 residues. Germline values: CDR1 LGHNA, CDR2 YSLEER. V shed 0 bases, J shed 4 bases, and the junction held 3 bases outside the gene matches.

V gene TRBV4-3 combines with J gene TRBJ1-3, with 11 bases matching TRBD1. Trimming took 0 bases from V and 8 from J; bases not matched to a gene: 6. The CDR3 is 16 residues long. Germline V CDR1 and CDR2: LGHNA, YSLEER. The CDR3 DNA is TGCGCCAGCAGCCAAGATCTTGGGACAGGGGGGGACACCATATATTTT. Amino acids: CASSQDLGTGGDTIYF.

The V and J genes are TRBV3-1 (or the pseudogene TRBV3-2) and TRBJ2-1; D might be TRBD1 (6 bases). CDR1 and CDR2 from the germline V gene are LGHDT and YNNKEL (reference sequence). Trimming shortened V by 0 bases and J by 12 bases, and 9 bases separated the two germline ends. The CDR3 is 12 amino acids. DNA of the CDR3: TGTGCCAGCAGCCAAGAACAGACAGGGCAGTTCTTC. It specifies CASSQEQTGQFF.